The 17 T cell receptor beta chains presented below share a single source sample, sequenced in a study of T-cell memory formation after mild COVID-19 (dated by TCRdb to the early 2020s). Library construction relied on 5' RACE. Sequenced using an Illumina NovaSeq 6000. TCRdb reworked the public reads: Q25 trimming with fastp, MiXCR clone assembly, productive beta chains retained. Duplicate CDR3 protein sequences are folded into a single record with the most common DNA and genes. The sample yields approximately 60,000 distinct CDR3 sequences; more than 9% were counted once. In total, the top ten clones hold roughly 1.2% of the sample. Material for sequencing was PBMCs or a T cell subset sorted from them (not recorded which). The source of these receptors is a man between 18 and 29 years old who had mild COVID-19 (a few samples of this study predate the infection). The sample titles of this study are shuffled in the database, so cell type and time point are left out; the donor was told from shared clones.

The V and J genes are TRBV7-9 and TRBJ2-5; 7 bases align to TRBD1. J lost 0 bases, V lost 6 bases, and 7 bases had no gene match. This CDR3 has 15 amino acids. CDR1 is SEHNR, CDR2 FQNEAQ, per germline (reference sequence). The CDR3 DNA follows: TGTGCCAGCAGTTTACTAGGGACAGACCAAGAGACCCAGTACTTC. Its translation is CASSLLGTDQETQYF.

Many counts were recorded for this clonotype. The J gene is TRBJ2-5, the V gene TRBV10-3; D unresolved. CDR1 is ENHRY and CDR2 is SYGVKD in the germline V gene. The CDR3 length is 12 residues. Trimming stripped 11 bases from V and 5 bases from J, with 15 bases between. The CDR3 reads CAASIGGETQYF. The CDR3 DNA follows: TGTGCCGCATCAATCGGTGGGGAGACCCAGTACTTC.

This clonotype was detected many times. The genes are TRBV10-3 and TRBJ2-4; D is undetermined. Germline loops: CDR1 ENHRY, CDR2 SYGVKD. V lost 8 bases to trimming and J lost 2 bases, with 7 bases between them. This CDR3 spans 12 amino acids. CDR3 nucleotides: TGTGCCATCGGTGGGCCCAAAAACATTCAGTACTTC. Its protein is CAIGGPKNIQYF.

At least ten counts were recorded for this clonotype. The CDR3 protein is CASSYSGTEGRFF. The CDR3 DNA is TGTGCCAGCAGTTACTCGGGGACAGAAGGCCGGTTCTTC. This chain connects TRBV6-5 to TRBJ2-1; 7 bases line up with TRBD1. Trimming at V came to 0 bases and at J to 15 bases, leaving 8 bases not matched to a gene. This CDR3 spans 13 amino acids. Germline CDR1 reads MNHEY; CDR2 reads SVGAGI.

This clonotype appeared a few times. The gene calls are TRBV10-2 and TRBJ2-3; D is uncertain. CDR1 and CDR2 from the germline V gene are WSHSY and SAAADI. V was shortened by 6 bases and J by 2 bases, with 6 bases between the two germline ends. The CDR3 is 12 residues long. Here the CDR3 DNA reads TGCGCCAGCAGCGCAACCACAGATACGCAGTATTTT. This codes for CASSATTDTQYF.

The chain couples TRBV7-8 to TRBJ1-6; D call uncertain. This CDR3 is built from 15 residues. V shed 5 bases and J shed 7 bases, with 15 bases lying between them. Germline lookup yields CDR1 SGHVS and CDR2 FQNEAQ. The CDR3 loop reads CASSPMGSRNSPLHF. CDR3 nucleotide sequence: TGTGCCAGCAGCCCCATGGGGTCAAGGAATTCACCCCTCCACTTT.

This clonotype was seen only a few times. The genes are TRBV18 and TRBJ1-2; no definite D call. V was pared by 6 bases and J by 3 bases, with 11 bases between. The CDR3 sequence is 13 residues long. CDR1 KGHSH and CDR2 LQKENI come from the germline V gene. The CDR3 reads CASSVDKDYGYTF. CDR3 DNA: TGTGCCAGCTCGGTCGACAAGGACTATGGCTACACCTTC.

This clonotype was seen just once. The CDR3 ends on some other residue instead of the conserved phenylalanine or tryptophan, so this is likely a read error. The DNA is omitted, as the CDR3 cannot be located on it reliably, and the CDR3 follows TCRdb's listing. The J gene is TRBJ2-3, the V gene TRBV6-2 or TRBV6-3; the table names TRBD2, a call not compared with the DNA. The CDR3 comprises 9 residues, both ends counted. Germline V gene data show CDR1 as MNHEY and CDR2 as SVGEGT. The CDR3 sequence is CARPGRPRG.

This clonotype was recorded many times. The chain is built from TRBV5-1 and TRBJ2-7; D unresolved. This CDR3 spans 14 amino acids. V was clipped by 1 base and J by 0 bases, with 8 bases between them. Germline values: CDR1 SGHRS, CDR2 YFSETQ. In DNA form, the CDR3 reads TGCGCCAGCAGCTTGCAGCTGGCCTCCTACGAGCAGTACTTC. Amino acids: CASSLQLASYEQYF.

This clonotype was detected only a few times. The gene calls are TRBV7-3 and TRBJ2-1, with 9 bases aligning to TRBD2. The germline V gene encodes CDR1 SGHTA and CDR2 FQGTGA. CDR3 length: 15 amino acids. The J segment lost 9 bases and the V segment lost 1 base, leaving 7 bases of the junction unmatched. CDR3 DNA: TGTGCCAGCAGCTTAAGTGGCGGGGGGGTCAGTGAGCAGTTCTTC. This encodes CASSLSGGGVSEQFF. Looking up the rest from reference TRBV7-3 and TRBJ2-1 gives the full variable domain: GAGVSQTPSNKVTEKGKYVELRCDPISGHTALYWYRQSLGQGPEFLIYFQGTGAADDSGLPNDRFFAVRPEGSVSTLKIQRTERGDSAVYLCASSLSGGGVSEQFFGPGTRLTVL.

There are a few counts of this clonotype. This sequence joins TRBV7-8 and TRBJ1-1, with D uncertain. Germline CDR1 and CDR2: SGHVS and FQNEAQ. This CDR3 comprises 15 residues. V gave up 4 bases and J gave up 0 bases, with 12 bases separating them. This CDR3 is CASSSRVGMNTEAFF. The CDR3, as DNA: TGTGCCAGCAGCTCCCGCGTAGGGATGAACACTGAAGCTTTCTTT.

The chain couples TRBV7-2 to TRBJ1-1, with D possibly matching TRBD1 (5 bases). V was trimmed by 5 bases and J by 1 base, leaving 11 bases between them. CDR1 is SGHTA, CDR2 FQGNSA, per germline. This CDR3 is 14 amino acids long. The CDR3: CASSEGDRNTEAFF. CDR3 DNA sequence: TGTGCCAGCAGCGAAGGTGACAGGAACACTGAAGCTTTCTTT. Full variable domain (remainder filled in from reference TRBV7-2 and TRBJ1-1): GAGVSQSPSNKVTEKGKDVELRCDPISGHTALYWYRQSLGQGLEFLIYFQGNSAPDKSGLPSDRFSAERTGGSVSTLTIQRTQQEDSAVYLCASSEGDRNTEAFFGQGTRLTVV.

This chain connects TRBV29-1 to TRBJ2-3, with D unresolved. Germline assignment: CDR1 SQVTM and CDR2 ANQGSEA. The V gene lost 6 bases and the J gene lost 3 bases, with 13 bases spanning the gap. This CDR3 spans 13 amino acids. In nucleotides, the CDR3 is TGCAGCGTCGGATTAGTTACGACAGATACGCAGTATTTT. Translating it yields CSVGLVTTDTQYF.

This clonotype was found a few times. The chain combines TRBV25-1 with TRBJ2-3; D could derive from TRBD1 or TRBD2 (5 bases each). The V end lost 6 bases, the J end lost 6 bases, and 13 bases lay between the germline ends. CDR1 and CDR2 (germline): MGHDK, SYGVNS. The CDR3 totals 13 residues. This chain's CDR3 is CASSPIGADTQYF. The DNA of the CDR3 is TGTGCCAGCAGCCCCATCGGGGCCGATACGCAGTATTTT.

The CDR3 sequence is CASSRAGLNTGELFF. The CDR3, as DNA: TGTGCCAGCAGTCGAGCAGGACTCAACACCGGGGAGCTGTTTTTT. J is TRBJ2-2 and V is TRBV11-2, with D tentatively TRBD2 (5 bases). The germline V gene has CDR1 SGHAT and CDR2 FQNNGV. Trimming took 6 bases from V and 2 from J, leaving 13 bases between them. There are 15 residues in the CDR3.

This clonotype was detected many times. The chain has TRBV11-2 and TRBJ2-4; 10 nucleotides align to TRBD1. The CDR3 consists of 13 residues. V shed 5 bases and J 9 bases; nucleotides not matched to a gene: 4. Germline CDR1 and CDR2: SGHAT and FQNNGV. The CDR3 is CASSPRDRGIQYF. DNA for the CDR3: TGTGCCAGCAGCCCCAGGGACAGGGGCATTCAGTACTTC.

In this sample, this clonotype turned up a few times. This chain joins TRBV5-1 and TRBJ2-4, with 9 bases that match TRBD1. The junction had 5 bases not matched to a gene; V was cut back by 4 bases and J by 0 bases. This CDR3 has 16 amino acids. Germline V gives CDR1 SGHRS, CDR2 YFSETQ. CDR3 amino acids: CASSLGQGLAKNIQYF. Written as DNA, the CDR3 is TGCGCCAGCAGCCTGGGACAGGGACTAGCCAAAAACATTCAGTACTTC.